The 17 T cell receptor beta chains reported below all come from one sample, sequenced in a study of Graves' ophthalmopathy and Graves' hyperthyroidism. Amplification of the TCR beta CDR3 regions used RNA transcripts (as template). Amplification began with first-round RT-PCR using HTBI primers, then second-round multiplex PCR was performed. A single record per CDR3 protein comes from TCRdb applying MiXCR to the multiplex PCR reads. The table records 680,000 or so distinct CDR3 sequences, about 20% of them present only once. The specimen was peripheral blood. Receptors were obtained from a young woman with stable Graves' hyperthyroidism. Some clones in this sample may be carry-over from other donors' samples.

This rearrangement joins TRBV18 to TRBJ1-1; D is undetermined. Germline loops: CDR1 KGHSH, CDR2 LQKENI. Between the trimmed V and J ends, which lost 0 bases and 1 base, there was a span of 9 bases. This CDR3 comprises 15 residues. The CDR3 DNA reads as TGTGCCAGCTCACCACCTCTGTATGAGAACACTGAAGCTTTCTTT. Amino acid sequence: CASSPPLYENTEAFF.

This clonotype was counted at least ten times. The CDR3 region is CASSQDPRASGTQYF. In nucleotides, the CDR3 is TGTGCCAGCAGCCAAGATCCTAGAGCAAGCGGGACCCAGTACTTC. The gene calls are TRBV3-1 and TRBJ2-5; a possible D gene is TRBD2 (5 bases). Deletions cut 0 bases from V and 7 bases from J, with 15 bases between. CDR3 size: 15 residues. Per germline, CDR1 LGHDT and CDR2 YNNKEL (reference sequence).

In this sample, this clonotype turned up a few times. The V and J genes are TRBV7-3 and TRBJ1-6, with a tentative D call TRBD1 (6 bases). Germline CDR1 and CDR2: SGHTA and FQGTGA. The CDR3 covers 16 residues. Trimming took 1 base from V and 9 from J, leaving 16 bases between them. CDR3: CASSLKGDKSGSPLHF. CDR3 bases: TGTGCCAGCAGCTTAAAGGGGGACAAAAGTGGTTCACCCCTCCACTTT.

The rearrangement joins TRBV12-3 or TRBV12-4 to TRBJ2-7, with D possibly matching TRBD2 (6 bases). Trimming stripped 3 bases from V and 0 bases from J, with 18 bases between. This CDR3 has 17 residues. The CDR3 spells CASSLSLWDSGSYEQYF. Here the CDR3 DNA reads TGTGCCAGCAGTTTGAGTTTGTGGGACTCCGGCTCCTACGAGCAGTACTTC.

V gene TRBV11-2 combines with J gene TRBJ2-5, with D perhaps matching TRBD2 (6 bases). Germline V gene data show CDR1 as SGHAT and CDR2 as FQNNGV. V lost 6 bases and J 5 bases, leaving 16 bases between the germline ends. This CDR3 spans 14 amino acids. The CDR3 loop is CASRRVRGRETQYF. CDR3 bases: TGTGCCAGCAGGAGGGTCCGAGGGAGGGAGACCCAGTACTTC.

This clonotype was counted many times. The rearrangement joins TRBV30 to TRBJ1-1; D gene uncertain. Trimming shortened V by 2 bases and J by 9 bases, and 13 bases separated the two germline ends. The CDR3 totals 12 residues. In germline, CDR1 is GTSNPN, CDR2 SVGIG (reference sequence). In DNA, the CDR3 is TGTGCCTGGAGTCGAAGGGCGGAAAAAGCTTTCTTT. The encoded protein is CAWSRRAEKAFF.

This clonotype was found many times. V usage is TRBV19 and J usage is TRBJ1-1; 8 bases are shared with TRBD1. J was trimmed by 1 base and V by 4 bases; bases with no gene match: 5. The length of the CDR3 is 15 residues. In germline, CDR1 is LNHDA, CDR2 SQIVND (reference sequence). DNA for the CDR3: TGTGCCAGTAGTACTCGGACAGGGACGAACACTGAAGCTTTCTTT. Its protein is CASSTRTGTNTEAFF.

This clonotype was recorded many times. The V call is TRBV24-1, the J call TRBJ1-1; the match to TRBD1 covers 10 bases. Germline values: CDR1 KGHDR, CDR2 SFDVKD. This CDR3 is 16 amino acids long. Germline trimming cut 2 bases from V and 5 bases from J; bases unmatched to any gene: 7. In DNA, the CDR3 is TGTGCCACCAGTGATTCCGGGACAGGGGTAGGAACTGAAGCTTTCTTT. This codes for CATSDSGTGVGTEAFF.

The chain carries TRBV5-1 and TRBJ2-7; D not certain. The CDR3 length is 14 residues. Trimming removed 1 base from V and 3 bases from J, with 11 bases in between. Germline V CDR1 and CDR2: SGHRS, YFSETQ. CDR3 DNA: TGCGCCAGCAGCTTGCATGGCTTCAGCTACGAGCAGTACTTC. Translated: CASSLHGFSYEQYF.

This clonotype was observed many times. The V call is TRBV29-1, the J call TRBJ1-2; no reliable D call. There are 13 residues in the CDR3. V dropped 7 bases and J dropped 2 bases, with 14 bases sitting between them. Germline-derived CDR1 and CDR2 are SQVTM and ANQGSEA. The CDR3 sequence: CSATTDGNYGYTF. In DNA form, the CDR3 reads TGCAGCGCCACGACGGACGGAAACTATGGCTACACCTTC.

The sample holds many counts of this clonotype. The rearrangement uses TRBV12-5 and TRBJ2-7; possible D gene TRBD1, 6 bases. Germline CDR1 reads LGHNT; CDR2 reads FRNRAP. This CDR3 has 12 residues. The V gene lost 6 bases and the J gene lost 7 bases, with 13 bases spanning the gap. The CDR3 spells CASGPQGREQYF. CDR3 nucleotides: TGTGCTAGTGGCCCACAGGGTAGGGAGCAGTACTTC. Combining the CDR3 with reference TRBV12-5 and TRBJ2-7 gives the whole variable domain DARVTQTPRHKVTEMGQEVTMRCQPILGHNTVFWYRQTMMQGLELLAYFRNRAPLDDSGMPKDRFSAEMPDATLATLKIQPSEPRDSAVYFCASGPQGREQYFGPGTRLTVT.

This clonotype was found a few times. The chain joins TRBV28 to TRBJ1-2, with TRBD1 matching 8 bases. The V gene end was trimmed by 5 bases and the J gene end by 3 bases; junction bases not matched to a gene: 8. Germline V gene data show CDR1 as MDHEN and CDR2 as SYDVKM. The CDR3 runs to 15 residues. The CDR3 spells CASSEDRALHYGYTF. The CDR3 nucleotides read TGTGCCAGCAGTGAGGACAGGGCCCTTCACTATGGCTACACCTTC.

This clonotype showed up just a few times. This chain links TRBV7-2 with TRBJ1-6, with 9 bases identical to TRBD1. Germline V lookup: CDR1 SGHTA, CDR2 FQGNSA. The CDR3 length is 16 residues. V shed 5 bases, J shed 4 bases, and the junction held 6 bases outside the gene matches. CDR3 DNA sequence: TGTGCCAGCAGCGCCAGGGACAGGGCATATAATTCACCCCTCCACTTT. As protein: CASSARDRAYNSPLHF.

Notes on this clonotype: Just one base apart from a much larger clone, this may be a read error. V is TRBV12-3 or TRBV12-4 and J is TRBJ1-2; D is unclear. The CDR3 runs 12 residues. CDR3 nucleotides: TGTGCCAGCGGTTTTGGGGTGACGGGCTACACCTTC. It yields the protein CASGFGVTGYTF.

This clonotype showed up just a few times. The chain carries TRBV20-1 and TRBJ1-1, with TRBD1 as a possible D gene (5 bases). The CDR3 is made up of 11 amino acids. Trimming removed 6 bases at V and 9 bases at J, with 14 bases between. Germline CDR1 is DFQATT and CDR2 is SNEGSKA (reference sequence). CDR3 DNA sequence: TGCAGTGCCGGGACCTTGGGGAAAGCTTTCTTT. It encodes CSAGTLGKAFF.

This clonotype was found a few times. The V and J genes are TRBV2 and TRBJ2-7; 8 bases line up with TRBD1. This CDR3 has 11 amino acids. Unmatched junction bases numbered 2, after V lost 7 bases and J lost 6 bases. Germline assignment: CDR1 SNHLY and CDR2 FYNNEI. The CDR3 reads CASTQGAEQYF. The DNA for the CDR3 is TGTGCCAGCACGCAGGGGGCCGAGCAGTACTTC. Supplemented by reference TRBV2 and TRBJ2-7, the full variable domain reads EPEVTQTPSHQVTQMGQEVILRCVPISNHLYFYWYRQILGQKVEFLVSFYNNEISEKSEIFDDQFSVERPDGSNFTLKIRSTKLEDSAMYFCASTQGAEQYFGPGTRLTVT.

The CDR3 region has the DNA TGTGCCAGCAGTTCGGGACAGCGTCGGGAGCAGTACTTC. This sequence encodes CASSSGQRREQYF. The chain joins TRBV28 to TRBJ2-7; 7 bases align to TRBD1. The junction had 7 bases not matched to a gene; V was cut back by 4 bases and J by 7 bases. This CDR3 has 13 residues. Germline lookup yields CDR1 MDHEN and CDR2 SYDVKM.